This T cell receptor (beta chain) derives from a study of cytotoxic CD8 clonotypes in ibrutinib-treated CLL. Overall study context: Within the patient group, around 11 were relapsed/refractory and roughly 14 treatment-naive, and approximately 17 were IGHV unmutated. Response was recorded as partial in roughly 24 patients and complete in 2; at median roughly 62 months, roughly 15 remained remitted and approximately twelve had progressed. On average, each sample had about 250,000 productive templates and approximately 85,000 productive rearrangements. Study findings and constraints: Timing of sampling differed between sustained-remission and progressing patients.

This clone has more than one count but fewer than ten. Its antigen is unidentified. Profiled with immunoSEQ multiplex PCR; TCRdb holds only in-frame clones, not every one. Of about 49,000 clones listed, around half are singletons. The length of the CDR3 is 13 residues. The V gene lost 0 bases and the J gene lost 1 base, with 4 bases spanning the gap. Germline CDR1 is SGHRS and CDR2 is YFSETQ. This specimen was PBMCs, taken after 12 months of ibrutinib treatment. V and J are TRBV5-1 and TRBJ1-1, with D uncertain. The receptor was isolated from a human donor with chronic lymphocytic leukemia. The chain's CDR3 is CASSLAGNTEAFF. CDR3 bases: TGCGCCAGCAGCTTGGCAGGGAACACTGAAGCTTTCTTT.